The rows below give T cell receptor beta chains drawn from one sample of a study of spatial heterogeneity in lung cancer. MiXCR, run by TCRdb on the 5' RACE reads, gives a single entry per CDR3 protein. The sample has 30,000 to 45,000 distinct CDR3 sequences; less than 5.5% are singletons. The source was PBMCs, collected at surgery. These receptors originate from a female donor with early-stage non-small cell lung cancer. The CDR3 runs from the conserved cysteine through the conserved F or W. Each record gives: clone size, V gene, J gene, D gene, CDR3 DNA, CDR3 protein. The D gene is left open where the match is weak. Where a row states a size, it is once, few, many or the class of an expanded clone; other rows omit it.

abundance: many; v_gene: TRBV2; j_gene: TRBJ2-7; d_gene: -; CDR3nt: TGTGCCAGCAGAGAAGGCGCCACTTTCGCCTGGGTAGACGAGCAGTACTTC; CDR3aa: CASREGATFAWVDEQYF
abundance: -; v_gene: TRBV10-3; j_gene: TRBJ2-7; d_gene: -; CDR3nt: TGTGCCTCCGGCCCCCCGGGAGATTACGAGCAGTACTTC; CDR3aa: CASGPPGDYEQYF
abundance: many; v_gene: TRBV11-2; j_gene: TRBJ1-2; d_gene: -; CDR3nt: TGTGCCAGCAGCTCAGGGTCTTCCTATGGCTACACCTTC; CDR3aa: CASSSGSSYGYTF
abundance: many; v_gene: TRBV27; j_gene: TRBJ2-5; d_gene: TRBD1; CDR3nt: TGTGCCAGCAGTGCCAGAGGGACAGGGGGTCCCGAGACCCAGTACTTC; CDR3aa: CASSARGTGGPETQYF
abundance: few; v_gene: TRBV5-4; j_gene: TRBJ2-5; d_gene: TRBD2; CDR3nt: TGTGCCAGCAGCTTGCAGTCCGGGGGGGCTGGTGAGACCCAGTACTTC; CDR3aa: CASSLQSGGAGETQYF
abundance: many; v_gene: TRBV28; j_gene: TRBJ1-1; d_gene: -; CDR3nt: TGTGCCAGCAGTTTCAAGTGGGGTGGAGGTACTGAAGCTTTCTTT; CDR3aa: CASSFKWGGGTEAFF
abundance: many; v_gene: TRBV5-1; j_gene: TRBJ2-6; d_gene: TRBD1; CDR3nt: TGCGCCAGCAGCTGGACAGGGGACGGGGCCAACGTCCTGACTTTC; CDR3aa: CASSWTGDGANVLTF
abundance: -; v_gene: TRBV11-3; j_gene: TRBJ2-1; d_gene: -; CDR3nt: TGTGCCAGCAGCTTGAATGTTTACAATGAGCAGTTCTTC; CDR3aa: CASSLNVYNEQFF
abundance: many; v_gene: TRBV5-1; j_gene: TRBJ2-4; d_gene: -; CDR3nt: TGCGCCAGCAGCTTGGACGGGCAGGGAGCCAAAAACATTCAGTACTTC; CDR3aa: CASSLDGQGAKNIQYF
abundance: many; v_gene: TRBV7-6; j_gene: TRBJ2-3; d_gene: TRBD2; CDR3nt: TGTGCCAGCAGCTCTAGCGGGAGTACGGATACGCAGTATTTT; CDR3aa: CASSSSGSTDTQYF
abundance: -; v_gene: TRBV6-5; j_gene: TRBJ2-5; d_gene: TRBD2; CDR3nt: TGTGCCAGCAGTCTACGGAGCGGGGGGGAGACCCAGTACTTC; CDR3aa: CASSLRSGGETQYF
abundance: few; v_gene: TRBV11-2; j_gene: TRBJ2-2; d_gene: -; CDR3nt: TGTGCCAGCAGCCTAGGGTACAGCCTTTATCGGGTAGGGGAGCTGTTTTTT; CDR3aa: CASSLGYSLYRVGELFF
abundance: many; v_gene: TRBV29-1; j_gene: TRBJ2-5; d_gene: TRBD2; CDR3nt: TGCAGCGCATTAGCGGGAGACGAGACCCAGTACTTC; CDR3aa: CSALAGDETQYF
abundance: few; v_gene: TRBV20-1; j_gene: TRBJ1-5; d_gene: TRBD1; CDR3nt: TGCAGTGCTAGAGCGGGCGGCAGGGGGATTCAGCCCCAGCATTTT; CDR3aa: CSARAGGRGIQPQHF
abundance: many; v_gene: TRBV7-2; j_gene: TRBJ2-1; d_gene: -; CDR3nt: TGTGCCAGCAGCGCGTCAAAGCAGGGTCCCAATGAGCAGTTCTTC; CDR3aa: CASSASKQGPNEQFF
abundance: many; v_gene: TRBV7-2; j_gene: TRBJ1-1; d_gene: -; CDR3nt: TGTGCCAGCAGCCGGCCGGGGGAATTCCCCGAAGCTTTCTTT; CDR3aa: CASSRPGEFPEAFF
abundance: many; v_gene: TRBV3-1; j_gene: TRBJ1-4; d_gene: -; CDR3nt: TGTGCCAGCAGCCAAGAGCAGGGGATGAGGACGAAACTGTTTTTT; CDR3aa: CASSQEQGMRTKLFF
abundance: few; v_gene: TRBV20-1; j_gene: TRBJ2-1; d_gene: TRBD2; CDR3nt: TGCAGTGCTAGAGATAGCGGGAGGGGAGCCCATGAGCAGTTCTTC; CDR3aa: CSARDSGRGAHEQFF
abundance: -; v_gene: TRBV7-9; j_gene: TRBJ1-3; d_gene: -; CDR3nt: TGTGCCAGCAGCTTATTGGGGATAATCGGAAACACCATATATTTT; CDR3aa: CASSLLGIIGNTIYF
abundance: -; v_gene: TRBV5-1; j_gene: TRBJ2-5; d_gene: TRBD2; CDR3nt: TGCGCCAGCAGCTCTGAATCGGGACTAGCAGGGGAGACCCAGTACTTC; CDR3aa: CASSSESGLAGETQYF
abundance: few; v_gene: TRBV19; j_gene: TRBJ2-1; d_gene: -; CDR3nt: TGTGCCAGTTGTATACTCGGGGGAAATGAGCAGTTCTTC; CDR3aa: CASCILGGNEQFF
abundance: -; v_gene: TRBV27; j_gene: TRBJ2-6; d_gene: -; CDR3nt: TGTGCCACCTTCCGGGCTGGGGCCAACGTCCTGACTTTC; CDR3aa: CATFRAGANVLTF
abundance: many; v_gene: TRBV15; j_gene: TRBJ1-3; d_gene: TRBD1; CDR3nt: TGTGCCACCAGCAGAGATTGGACAGGGGTCACCATATATTTT; CDR3aa: CATSRDWTGVTIYF
abundance: many; v_gene: TRBV9; j_gene: TRBJ1-4; d_gene: TRBD1; CDR3nt: TGTGCCAGCAGCCCCACGACAGGGGGGTTGGAAAAACTGTTTTTT; CDR3aa: CASSPTTGGLEKLFF
abundance: -; v_gene: TRBV11-2; j_gene: TRBJ1-5; d_gene: TRBD1; CDR3nt: TGTGCCAGCAGCTGGGGACAGGGGCCTAATCAGCCCCAGCATTTT; CDR3aa: CASSWGQGPNQPQHF
abundance: -; v_gene: TRBV9; j_gene: TRBJ1-1; d_gene: -; CDR3nt: TGTGCCAGCAGCGTAGGGCCCCCGAACACTGAAGCTTTCTTT; CDR3aa: CASSVGPPNTEAFF
abundance: few; v_gene: TRBV13; j_gene: TRBJ1-2; d_gene: -; CDR3nt: TGTGCCAGCAGCTTAGGATACAATCCCTATGGCTACACCTTC; CDR3aa: CASSLGYNPYGYTF
abundance: many; v_gene: TRBV29-1; j_gene: TRBJ2-1; d_gene: -; CDR3nt: TGCAGCGTTGGGGTCCAGGACAATGAGCAGTTCTTC; CDR3aa: CSVGVQDNEQFF
abundance: many; v_gene: TRBV29-1; j_gene: TRBJ2-3; d_gene: -; CDR3nt: TGCAGCGTTGAGCTGGAAGCCAAAGATACGCAGTATTTT; CDR3aa: CSVELEAKDTQYF
abundance: few; v_gene: TRBV2; j_gene: TRBJ2-1; d_gene: -; CDR3nt: TGTGCCAGCAGTAAATTACTAGTTAAGTCCTACAATGAGCAGTTCTTC; CDR3aa: CASSKLLVKSYNEQFF
abundance: many; v_gene: TRBV7-2; j_gene: TRBJ2-7; d_gene: -; CDR3nt: TGTGCCAGCAGCCCGACCCGACAGACTCTCTACGAGCAGTACTTC; CDR3aa: CASSPTRQTLYEQYF
abundance: many; v_gene: TRBV9; j_gene: TRBJ2-6; d_gene: -; CDR3nt: TGTGCCAGCAGCCGAGGGGGGGCTGGGGCCAACGTCCTGACTTTC; CDR3aa: CASSRGGAGANVLTF
abundance: many; v_gene: TRBV10-2; j_gene: TRBJ2-3; d_gene: TRBD2; CDR3nt: TGCGCCAGCAGACGCCTAGCGGGAGAATCAGATACGCAGTATTTT; CDR3aa: CASRRLAGESDTQYF
abundance: few; v_gene: TRBV5-1; j_gene: TRBJ1-2; d_gene: -; CDR3nt: TGCGCCAGCAGCTTGGGGGACAACTATGGCTACACCTTC; CDR3aa: CASSLGDNYGYTF
abundance: -; v_gene: TRBV15; j_gene: TRBJ2-1; d_gene: TRBD2; CDR3nt: TGTGCCACCAGCAGAGACGGAGCGGGAGGCAATGAGCAGTTCTTC; CDR3aa: CATSRDGAGGNEQFF
abundance: many; v_gene: TRBV5-1; j_gene: TRBJ2-3; d_gene: -; CDR3nt: TGCGCCAGCAGCTTGTCCGGAGCTAGCACAGATACGCAGTATTTT; CDR3aa: CASSLSGASTDTQYF
abundance: many; v_gene: TRBV7-3; j_gene: TRBJ2-2; d_gene: -; CDR3nt: TGTGCCAGCAGCTTATCCCTAGCCGGCACCGGGGAGCTGTTTTTT; CDR3aa: CASSLSLAGTGELFF
abundance: many; v_gene: TRBV2; j_gene: TRBJ2-7; d_gene: -; CDR3nt: TGTGCCAGCAGTGATCCGGGACCGATTATCTACGAGCAGTACTTC; CDR3aa: CASSDPGPIIYEQYF
abundance: many; v_gene: TRBV20-1; j_gene: TRBJ1-1; d_gene: -; CDR3nt: TGCAGTGCTAGACTTCAAAGGGTGGGCACTGAAGCTTTCTTT; CDR3aa: CSARLQRVGTEAFF
abundance: -; v_gene: TRBV9; j_gene: TRBJ1-1; d_gene: -; CDR3nt: TGTGCCAGCAGCGTGGGGGGGCCCCGCACTGAAGCTTTCTTT; CDR3aa: CASSVGGPRTEAFF
abundance: many; v_gene: TRBV27; j_gene: TRBJ1-2; d_gene: TRBD1; CDR3nt: TGTGCCACCAGACTAGGGGGCCCCCTTAACTATGGCTACACCTTC; CDR3aa: CATRLGGPLNYGYTF
abundance: many; v_gene: TRBV27; j_gene: TRBJ1-1; d_gene: -; CDR3nt: TGTGCCAGCAGGTATCGGGACACAACTGAAGCTTTCTTT; CDR3aa: CASRYRDTTEAFF
abundance: many; v_gene: TRBV24-1; j_gene: TRBJ2-3; d_gene: TRBD1; CDR3nt: TGTGCCACCAGTGATACCGGGACAGGGCCCACAGATACGCAGTATTTT; CDR3aa: CATSDTGTGPTDTQYF
abundance: many; v_gene: TRBV20-1; j_gene: TRBJ1-2; d_gene: -; CDR3nt: TGCAGTGCTAGAAACAAAGACTATGGCTACACCTTC; CDR3aa: CSARNKDYGYTF
abundance: -; v_gene: TRBV6-2/TRBV6-3; j_gene: TRBJ2-1; d_gene: TRBD1; CDR3nt: TGTGCCAGCAGTCGCGGGACAGGGTATTACAATGAGCAGTTCTTC; CDR3aa: CASSRGTGYYNEQFF
abundance: many; v_gene: TRBV7-9; j_gene: TRBJ1-4; d_gene: TRBD1; CDR3nt: TGTGCCAGCAAAGACCCCGGGACAGGGTCCGAAAAACTGTTTTTT; CDR3aa: CASKDPGTGSEKLFF
abundance: many; v_gene: TRBV5-1; j_gene: TRBJ2-7; d_gene: -; CDR3nt: TGCGCCAGCAGCTTGGGGGACGGCCTCTACGAGCAGTACTTC; CDR3aa: CASSLGDGLYEQYF
abundance: few; v_gene: TRBV12-3/TRBV12-4; j_gene: TRBJ2-5; d_gene: TRBD2; CDR3nt: TGTGCCAGCACCGGGGGGGGACTTCAGGAGACCCAGTACTTC; CDR3aa: CASTGGGLQETQYF
abundance: many; v_gene: TRBV2; j_gene: TRBJ1-6; d_gene: -; CDR3nt: TGTGCCAGCAGGGCGACAACGCTTCGGCCACCCCTCCACTTT; CDR3aa: CASRATTLRPPLHF
abundance: many; v_gene: TRBV7-9; j_gene: TRBJ2-7; d_gene: -; CDR3nt: TGTGCCAGCAGCTTAAGCAGGGAATGGATCGACGAGCAGTACTTC; CDR3aa: CASSLSREWIDEQYF
abundance: many; v_gene: TRBV2; j_gene: TRBJ2-7; d_gene: -; CDR3nt: TGTGCCAGCAGTGAAGGACATTACGAGCAGTACTTC; CDR3aa: CASSEGHYEQYF